The source of this T cell receptor (beta chain) is a study of OX40 agonist ivuxolimab in advanced cancers. V was cut by 6 bases and J by 3 bases, with 9 bases left in between. This CDR3 contains 13 residues. Germline loops: CDR1 LGHNA, CDR2 YNFKEQ. This clone has a handful of counts. TCRdb's copy holds only in-frame clones and misses some; the assay was immunoSEQ multiplex PCR. Of around 70,000 clones in the sample, roughly 86% were seen once. This receptor was identified in an adult with an advanced solid tumor such as melanoma, head and neck, liver or kidney cancer. The V gene is TRBV4-2, the J gene TRBJ1-5; D uncertain. The sample was CD4+ or CD8+ T cells sorted from blood, taken in a trial of the OX40 agonist ivuxolimab. CDR3 DNA: TGTGCCAGCAGTTCTGGAACCAATCAGCCCCAGCATTTT. Translation gives CASSSGTNQPQHF.